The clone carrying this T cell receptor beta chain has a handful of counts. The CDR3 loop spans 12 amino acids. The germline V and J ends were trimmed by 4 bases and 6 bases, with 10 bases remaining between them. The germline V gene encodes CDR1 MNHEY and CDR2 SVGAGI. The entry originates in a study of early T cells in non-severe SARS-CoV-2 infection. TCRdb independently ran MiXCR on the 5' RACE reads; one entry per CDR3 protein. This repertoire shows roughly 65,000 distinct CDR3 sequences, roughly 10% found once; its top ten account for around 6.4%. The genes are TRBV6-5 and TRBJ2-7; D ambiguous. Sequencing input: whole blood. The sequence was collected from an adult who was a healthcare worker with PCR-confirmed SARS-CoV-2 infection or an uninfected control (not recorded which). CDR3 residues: CASSSRKGEQYF. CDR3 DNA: TGTGCCAGCAGTTCCCGCAAGGGCGAGCAGTACTTC.